Listed below are T cell receptor beta chains from one sample, sequenced in a study of regulatory T cells in long-lasting Graves disease. One entry per CDR3 protein results from TCRdb running MiXCR on the multiplex PCR reads. The table lists around 250,000 distinct CDR3 sequences, roughly 18% of them singletons, with approximately 20% in the top ten. The input for sequencing was peripheral blood mononuclear cells (PBMCs), taken at new diagnosis, from a patient treated with antithyroid drugs. These receptors were collected from a female donor with Graves disease. CDR3s include the opening cysteine and the closing phenylalanine or tryptophan. The D gene is left open where the match is weak. Expanded clones are given a class, and other clones once, few, many or no size at all.

j_gene	abundance	d_gene	v_gene	CDR3nt	CDR3aa
TRBJ2-3	many	-	TRBV6-1	TGTGCCAGCACTAACCAGGGTAATAGAGATACGCAGTATTTT	CASTNQGNRDTQYF
TRBJ2-2	many	TRBD2	TRBV11-2	TGTGCCAGCAGCCCCTTAACGGGAGCGGGAGGGCCCGGGGAGCTGTTTTTT	CASSPLTGAGGPGELFF
TRBJ2-3	-	TRBD2	TRBV9	TGTGCCAGCAGCGTAGAGGGGACTAGCGGGAGTAACACAGATACGCAGTATTTT	CASSVEGTSGSNTDTQYF
TRBJ2-7	few	TRBD1	TRBV4-1	TGCGCCAGCAGCCAAGATAAGGACAGGGGGTTTTACGAGCAGTACTTC	CASSQDKDRGFYEQYF
TRBJ2-1	many	-	TRBV7-2	TGTGCCAGCAGCTTAGCGCGGGTCAAGAGCTCCTACAATGAGCAGTTCTTC	CASSLARVKSSYNEQFF
TRBJ1-2	many	-	TRBV11-2	TGTGCCAGCAGCCCAACGACGGTAGCTAACTATGGCTACACCTTC	CASSPTTVANYGYTF
TRBJ2-1	few	TRBD2	TRBV3-1	TGTGCCAGCAGCCAAATCGGGAGGGCCATGGGAAGGTCCTACAATGAGCAGTTCTTC	CASSQIGRAMGRSYNEQFF
TRBJ1-3	many	-	TRBV28	TGTGCCAGCAGTTCGGAGCTTTTGCCAACTGGAAACACCATATATTTT	CASSSELLPTGNTIYF
TRBJ2-5	-	-	TRBV7-9	TGTGCCAGCAGCAGGACCCGGGACTGGGAAGAGACCCAGTACTTC	CASSRTRDWEETQYF
TRBJ1-2	many	-	TRBV28	TGTGCCAGCAGTTCCCGGTGGACAGCGTATGGCTACACCTTC	CASSSRWTAYGYTF
TRBJ2-1	many	TRBD2	TRBV3-1	TGTGCCAGCAGCCCCGGGAGGGATGAGCAGTTCTTC	CASSPGRDEQFF
TRBJ1-6	-	-	TRBV6-1	TGTGCCAGCAGACGCTCGGATCCACCCCTCCACTTT	CASRRSDPPLHF
TRBJ2-3	-	TRBD1	TRBV13	TGTGCCAGCAGCTTAGGGGACGGGACAGGTACGCAGTATTTT	CASSLGDGTGTQYF
TRBJ2-3	many	TRBD2	TRBV3-1	TGTGCCAGCAGCCACTGGACTAGCGCTCCCACAGATACGCAGTATTTT	CASSHWTSAPTDTQYF
TRBJ2-1	-	-	TRBV5-1	TGCGCCAGCAGCCAGGTGGGTTTACGGAATGAGCAGTTCTTC	CASSQVGLRNEQFF
TRBJ1-1	many	-	TRBV10-3	TGTGCCATCAGTGAGGGACAGTACACTGAAGCTTTCTTT	CAISEGQYTEAFF
TRBJ2-5	many	-	TRBV11-3	TGTGCCAGCAGCTTAATCCAAGAGACCCAGTACTTC	CASSLIQETQYF
TRBJ1-1	-	-	TRBV7-3	TGTGCCAGCAGCCTCCTAAAGGGGGAGGAAGCTTTCTTT	CASSLLKGEEAFF
TRBJ2-5	many	-	TRBV6-2/TRBV6-3	TGTGCCAGCAGCCAAAACCAGGAGACCCAGTACTTC	CASSQNQETQYF
TRBJ2-3	-	-	TRBV12-3/TRBV12-4	-	CASSRDTGEGYTFGSGTTDTQYF
TRBJ1-4	many	-	TRBV12-3/TRBV12-4	TGTGCCAGCAGTTTTGGCAGACAAAAACTGTTTTTT	CASSFGRQKLFF
TRBJ2-3	many	-	TRBV2	TGTGCCAGCAGTTCATACCCGGGGGACGGGGCTAGCACAGATACGCAGTATTTT	CASSSYPGDGASTDTQYF
TRBJ2-3	many	-	TRBV29-1	TGCAGCGTTGAAGGAGTGTCAGATACGCAGTATTTT	CSVEGVSDTQYF
TRBJ1-1	many	-	TRBV5-6	TGTGCCAGCAGCCAGATAGAGATTAAACGGACTGAAGCTTTCTTT	CASSQIEIKRTEAFF
TRBJ1-1	few	-	TRBV3-1	TGTGCCAGCAGCCATTCTCACCTCCAGCAGTCCATGACTGAAGCTTTCTTT	CASSHSHLQQSMTEAFF
TRBJ2-5	many	TRBD2	TRBV20-1	TGCAGTGCTGCCTCTAGCGGGAAGGAGACCCAGTACTTC	CSAASSGKETQYF
TRBJ2-3	many	-	TRBV11-3	TGTGCCAGCAGCTTAGTAGGTAGTCGAGATACGCAGTATTTT	CASSLVGSRDTQYF
TRBJ2-2	many	TRBD1	TRBV6-1	TGTGCCAGAGACCCGGGACAGGGATCGAACACCGGGGAGCTGTTTTTT	CARDPGQGSNTGELFF
TRBJ1-1	many	-	TRBV7-8	TGTGCCAGCAGCTTCAGTGTATCCATAGCTTTCTTT	CASSFSVSIAFF
TRBJ1-1	many	-	TRBV11-2	TGTGCCAGCAGCTTAGATGGTCGATACCGAGCCATGAACACTGAAGCTTTCTTT	CASSLDGRYRAMNTEAFF
TRBJ2-1	many	-	TRBV6-2/TRBV6-3	TGTGCCAGCAGTTACAGGGGATTTGCGAATGAGCAGTTCTTC	CASSYRGFANEQFF
TRBJ1-2	many	-	TRBV12-3/TRBV12-4	TGTGCCAGCAGTCCGACACACGGGCCGCCGGGGGCCTATGGCTACACCTTC	CASSPTHGPPGAYGYTF
TRBJ2-7	many	TRBD2	TRBV10-3	TGTGCCATCAGTGAGTCTGGGGCTAGCGGGAGTATATACGAGCAGTACTTC	CAISESGASGSIYEQYF